The clone carrying this T cell receptor (beta chain) has a handful of counts. MiXCR, applied by TCRdb to the RT-PCR reads, yields one record per CDR3 protein. Found here are 550,000 to 800,000 distinct CDR3 sequences, approximately 15% of them singletons; the top ten hold 5.5% to 7%. The CDR3 loop spans 14 amino acids. Germline V gene data show CDR1 as MDHEN and CDR2 as SYDVKM. J was trimmed by 9 bases and V by 8 bases; bases with no gene match: 10. These data come from a study of response to subunit inactivated influenza vaccine. Sequenced here: PBMCs from blood, sampled approximately 15 days before vaccination. The source is a man aged 45 to 65 who received an inactivated influenza vaccine. V usage is TRBV28 and J usage is TRBJ2-1, with TRBD2 matching 10 bases. The CDR3, as DNA: TGTGCCAGCGGGCTAGCGGGAGATAAGGCTGAGCAGTTCTTC. Amino acid sequence: CASGLAGDKAEQFF.